This entry concerns a single T cell receptor (beta chain). Trimming at V came to 8 bases and at J to 2 bases, leaving 8 bases not matched to a gene. Germline V gives CDR1 SGHVS, CDR2 FQNEAQ. This CDR3 spans 15 amino acids. In the study's own analysis: Nucleated cell number was recorded as an estimate derived from reference gene primer amplification. Clones were sequenced by immunoSEQ multiplex PCR, and TCRdb holds only the in-frame ones, with some missing. V and J calls and clone size are those listed in that table; D and trimming were worked out from the DNA. The sample comprises about 76,000 clones, approximately 80% of which are singletons, and less than 15% rests with the top ten. This sample stems from a study of blood T cell repertoires in COVID-19. Background on the study: The United States, Italy and Spain provided the acute and convalescent COVID-19 samples. Sample material is recorded as cDNA or gDNA derived from T cells, B-cell-depleted T cells, or PBMCs.

The genes are TRBV7-8 and TRBJ2-2, with 7 bases identical to TRBD2. Sequencing was done on a sample of peripheral blood. This sequence originates from a human donor in a cohort sampled during active COVID-19. CDR3 residues: CASFVAGTNTGELFF. CDR3 nucleotide sequence: TGTGCCAGCTTCGTAGCGGGCACCAACACCGGGGAGCTGTTTTTT.